The 30 T cell receptor beta chains below all came from one sample that was sequenced in a study of T-cell reconstitution after alpha-beta-depleted transplantation in children. The authors prepared the TCRbeta library with unique molecular identifiers. TCRdb processed the PCR reads anew with MiXCR; each CDR3 protein has one entry. This table holds around 78,000 distinct CDR3 sequences, 7.3% found once. Source: PBMCs from the stem cell graft donor, taken from the stem cell graft. All receptors derive from a human donor who donated a stem cell graft to a child with acute lymphoblastic leukemia.

The table lists this clonotype with many counts. J is TRBJ1-5 and V is TRBV7-9; the D gene is possibly TRBD1 (5 bases). The CDR3 loop spans 15 amino acids. Germline V gene data show CDR1 as SEHNR and CDR2 as FQNEAQ (reference sequence). The V end lost 1 base, the J end lost 1 base, and 8 bases lay between the germline ends. This chain's CDR3 is CASSLGGGSNQPQHF. DNA for the CDR3: TGTGCCAGCAGCTTAGGGGGGGGGAGCAATCAGCCCCAGCATTTT.

The table lists this clonotype with many counts. The rearrangement joins TRBV4-3 to TRBJ2-7; 8 positions agree with TRBD2. The CDR3 covers 17 residues. Looked up from germline, CDR1 is LGHNA and CDR2 is YSLEER. The V gene end was trimmed by 4 bases and the J gene end by 0 bases; junction bases not matched to a gene: 11. The CDR3 nucleotides read TGCGCCAGCAGCCGAGAAGCGGGGGCCCTCAGCTCCTACGAGCAGTACTTC. Translating gives CASSREAGALSSYEQYF.

This clonotype was counted ten times or more. The rearrangement uses TRBV5-6 and TRBJ1-6; 8 bases map to TRBD1. Germline-derived CDR1 and CDR2 are SGHDT and YYEEEE. The trim removed 4 bases at V and 0 bases at J, leaving 15 bases unmatched. The CDR3 sequence is 20 residues long. The DNA of the CDR3 is TGTGCCAGCAGCCACTCCTTTACGGGACAGGCGAGCTCCTATAATTCACCCCTCCACTTT. Translated: CASSHSFTGQASSYNSPLHF.

This clonotype was observed a few times. V is TRBV7-2 and J is TRBJ2-5; D uncertain. The V end was cut by 4 bases, the J end by 1 base, with 7 bases between. CDR3 size: 13 residues. Germline CDR1 SGHTA, CDR2 FQGNSA. The CDR3, as DNA: TGTGCCAGCAGCTCGGAGATCCAAGAGACCCAGTACTTC. As protein: CASSSEIQETQYF. Full variable domain (remainder filled in from reference TRBV7-2 and TRBJ2-5): GAGVSQSPSNKVTEKGKDVELRCDPISGHTALYWYRQSLGQGLEFLIYFQGNSAPDKSGLPSDRFSAERTGGSVSTLTIQRTQQEDSAVYLCASSSEIQETQYFGPGTRLLVL.

This clonotype appeared many times. The CDR3 DNA is TGTGCCAGCAGTTTCGGAGGGTATGAGCAGTTCTTC. This translates into CASSFGGYEQFF. The gene calls are TRBV27 and TRBJ2-1, with a possible D match to TRBD2 (6 bases). Germline V gene lookup returns CDR1 MNHEY and CDR2 SMNVEV (reference sequence). V lost 3 bases, J lost 8 bases, and 8 bases lay in between. The CDR3 has 12 residues.

This clonotype came up a few times. The chain employs TRBV6-1 and TRBJ1-2; D call uncertain. Germline V gene lookup returns CDR1 MNHNS and CDR2 SASEGT. V lost 2 bases and J 4 bases, leaving 8 bases between the germline ends. This CDR3 contains 13 residues. The CDR3: CASSESPSYGYTF. DNA for the CDR3: TGTGCCAGCAGTGAAAGTCCCTCCTATGGCTACACCTTC.

This chain connects TRBV6-2 or TRBV6-3 to TRBJ1-1; the D gene is possibly TRBD1 (6 bases). The germline V and J ends were trimmed by 0 bases and 4 bases, with 12 bases remaining between them. The CDR3 contains 15 residues. Germline loops: CDR1 MNHEY, CDR2 SVGEGT. As DNA, the CDR3 is TGTGCCAGCAGTTACTCACGAGGGGGAGGCACTGAAGCTTTCTTT. Protein: CASSYSRGGGTEAFF.

There are many counts of this clonotype. The CDR3 loop is CASSQNRGSNYGYTF. CDR3 DNA sequence: TGCGCCAGCAGCCAAAACAGGGGTTCTAACTATGGCTACACCTTC. This sequence joins TRBV4-3 and TRBJ1-2; TRBD1 matches at 7 bases. Germline assignment: CDR1 LGHNA and CDR2 YSLEER. The CDR3 consists of 15 residues. Trimming cost V 2 bases and J 0 bases; bases outside gene matches: 3.

This clonotype was counted ten times or more. The genes are TRBV7-9 and TRBJ2-5, with 8 nucleotides matching TRBD1. The V gene's germline CDR1 is SEHNR and CDR2 FQNEAQ (reference sequence). The CDR3 runs to 14 residues. The V gene end was trimmed by 3 bases and the J gene end by 7 bases; junction bases not matched to a gene: 7. The CDR3 loop is CASSLGRGLGTQYF. The CDR3 region has the DNA TGTGCCAGCAGCTTGGGCAGGGGGCTGGGGACCCAGTACTTC.

This chain uses TRBV4-2 with TRBJ2-7, with D perhaps matching TRBD2 (7 bases). CDR1 is LGHNA, CDR2 YNFKEQ, per germline. The CDR3 consists of 18 residues. Deletions cut 0 bases from V and 0 bases from J, with 18 bases between. The CDR3 DNA is TGTGCCAGCAGCCAAGATAGCCCTGCGGGGGCTAGCTCCTACGAGCAGTACTTC. Translating it yields CASSQDSPAGASSYEQYF.

This CDR3 reads CASSSTGNTGELFF. The CDR3 nucleotides are TGTGCCAGCAGCTCCACAGGGAACACCGGGGAGCTGTTTTTT. The V and J genes are TRBV7-9 and TRBJ2-2; D perhaps matches TRBD1 (5 bases). The germline V gene encodes CDR1 SEHNR and CDR2 FQNEAQ (reference sequence). The CDR3 has 14 amino acids. V lost 4 bases and J lost 1, with 7 bases in between. Drawing the rest from reference TRBV7-9 and TRBJ2-2, the complete variable domain is DTGVSQNPRHKITKRGQNVTFRCDPISEHNRLYWYRQTLGQGPEFLTYFQNEAQLEKSRLLSDRFSAERPKGSFSTLEIQRTEQGDSAMYLCASSSTGNTGELFFGEGSRLTVL.

This clonotype was counted many times. V gene TRBV24-1 combines with J gene TRBJ2-5; no definite D call. V was trimmed by 2 bases and J by 5 bases, leaving 11 bases between them. The CDR3 contains 14 residues. Looked up from germline, CDR1 is KGHDR and CDR2 is SFDVKD. The CDR3 loop is CATSDSLATETQYF. CDR3 bases: TGTGCCACCAGTGATTCCCTTGCGACCGAGACCCAGTACTTC.

This clonotype occurred many times. The CDR3 DNA sequence: TGTGCCAGCAGTTGGGGAACCGGGGAGCTGTTTTTT. The encoded protein is CASSWGTGELFF. This chain uses TRBV27 with TRBJ2-2; D gene unclear. The V end was cut by 4 bases, the J end by 5 bases, with 5 bases between. CDR1 is MNHEY, CDR2 SMNVEV, per germline (reference sequence). This CDR3 has 12 amino acids.

There are a few counts of this clonotype. The genes are TRBV3-1 and TRBJ1-5; D is unclear. V was pared by 6 bases and J by 1 base, with 4 bases between. CDR3 length: 12 residues. The germline gives CDR1 LGHDT, CDR2 YNNKEL (reference sequence). The CDR3 reads CASSESNQPQHF. The CDR3 bases are TGTGCCAGCAGTGAAAGCAATCAGCCCCAGCATTTT.

There are many counts of this clonotype. The CDR3 DNA follows: TGCAGTGCTAGAGACCCCGCGAAGGGTGGGAGCAATCAGCCCCAGCATTTT. This gives the protein CSARDPAKGGSNQPQHF. This chain uses TRBV20-1 with TRBJ1-5; D is undetermined. There are 17 residues in the CDR3. The V gene's germline CDR1 is DFQATT and CDR2 SNEGSKA (reference sequence). The V end was cut by 0 bases, the J end by 1 base, with 16 bases between.

This clonotype was counted at least ten times. This rearrangement joins TRBV27 to TRBJ2-2, with 11 nucleotides matching TRBD1. Trimming removed 6 bases from V and 7 bases from J; junction bases left unmatched: 7. The CDR3 has 15 residues. Germline CDR1 reads MNHEY; CDR2 reads SMNVEV (reference sequence). Here the CDR3 DNA reads TGTGCCAGCAGACCCGGGACAGGGGGAGTCGGGGAGCTGTTTTTT. This translates into CASRPGTGGVGELFF.

At least ten counts were recorded for this clonotype. The chain carries TRBV3-1 and TRBJ2-1; 10 bases are shared with TRBD2. Germline V lookup: CDR1 LGHDT, CDR2 YNNKEL (reference sequence). The V gene end was trimmed by 4 bases and the J gene end by 4 bases; junction bases not matched to a gene: 13. There are 18 residues in the CDR3. The CDR3 protein is CASSPRPGLAAPYNEQFF. CDR3 bases: TGTGCCAGCAGCCCTCGACCCGGACTAGCGGCGCCTTACAATGAGCAGTTCTTC.

This clonotype showed up many times. The chain links TRBV5-1 to TRBJ2-3, with D unresolved. CDR3 length equals 12 residues. Germline-derived CDR1 and CDR2 are SGHRS and YFSETQ. The V gene lost 0 bases and the J gene lost 5 bases, with 4 bases spanning the gap. This chain's CDR3 is CASSLDGDTQYF. As DNA, the CDR3 is TGCGCCAGCAGCTTGGATGGAGATACGCAGTATTTT. Full variable domain (outside the CDR3, taken from reference TRBV5-1 and TRBJ2-3): KAGVTQTPRYLIKTRGQQVTLSCSPISGHRSVSWYQQTPGQGLQFLFEYFSETQRNKGNFPGRFSGRQFSNSRSEMNVSTLELGDSALYLCASSLDGDTQYFGPGTRLTVL.

This clonotype was counted at least ten times. The chain uses TRBV5-1 and TRBJ2-1; 14 positions match TRBD2. The CDR3 contains 16 residues. Trimming at V came to 4 bases and at J to 14 bases, leaving 14 bases not matched to a gene. Germline V lookup: CDR1 SGHRS, CDR2 YFSETQ. CDR3 amino acids: CASSPAGLAGDTLKFF. CDR3 in DNA: TGCGCCAGCAGCCCGGCGGGACTAGCGGGGGATACCCTTAAGTTCTTC. Full variable domain (outside the CDR3, taken from reference TRBV5-1 and TRBJ2-1): KAGVTQTPRYLIKTRGQQVTLSCSPISGHRSVSWYQQTPGQGLQFLFEYFSETQRNKGNFPGRFSGRQFSNSRSEMNVSTLELGDSALYLCASSPAGLAGDTLKFFGPGTRLTVL.

There are a few counts of this clonotype. V usage is TRBV12-3 or TRBV12-4 and J usage is TRBJ1-5, with TRBD1 matching over 8 bases. Unmatched junction bases numbered 11, after V lost 6 bases and J lost 4 bases. The CDR3 consists of 16 residues. Here the CDR3 DNA reads TGTGCCAGCAGCTTCCGGGGACAGGCCCAAAATCAGCCCCAGCATTTT. Translating gives CASSFRGQAQNQPQHF.

This clonotype was seen many times. V usage is TRBV6-5 and J usage is TRBJ2-1; 11 bases are a match to TRBD2. The V gene end was trimmed by 3 bases and the J gene end by 9 bases; junction bases not matched to a gene: 10. The CDR3 consists of 16 residues. In germline, CDR1 is MNHEY, CDR2 SVGAGI. CDR3 residues: CASSYIVSGGAVEQFF. Written as DNA, the CDR3 is TGTGCCAGCAGTTATATAGTTAGCGGGGGGGCCGTTGAGCAGTTCTTC.

There are many counts of this clonotype. V is TRBV27 and J is TRBJ2-7; 8 nucleotides line up with TRBD1. Germline V gene data show CDR1 as MNHEY and CDR2 as SMNVEV (reference sequence). The trim removed 6 bases at V and 2 bases at J, leaving 9 bases unmatched. The CDR3 runs to 15 residues. This CDR3 reads CASRPAGQDTYEQYF. As DNA, the CDR3 is TGTGCCAGCAGACCCGCGGGACAGGATACCTACGAGCAGTACTTC.

This clonotype was picked up many times. V and J are TRBV7-2 and TRBJ2-4; 7 positions agree with TRBD1. CDR3 length equals 14 residues. Germline V gene data show CDR1 as SGHTA and CDR2 as FQGNSA. V lost 1 base and J lost 7; bases outside the gene matches: 4. The CDR3: CASSLEGARNIQYF. DNA for the CDR3: TGTGCCAGCAGCTTAGAGGGGGCTCGGAACATTCAGTACTTC.

The rearrangement uses TRBV5-2 and TRBJ2-5; TRBD1, the table's D call, lacks a check against the DNA. TRBV5-2 counts as a pseudogene. There are 13 residues in the CDR3. The CDR3 bases are TGTGCCAGCAACCCCGGCGGGCATGAGACCCAGTACTTC. This gives the protein CASNPGGHETQYF.

This clonotype showed up just a few times. This chain uses TRBV3-1 with TRBJ2-3; D gene unclear. The CDR3 runs to 15 residues. Germline CDR1 and CDR2: LGHDT and YNNKEL (reference sequence). V lost 0 bases to trimming and J lost 0 bases, with 7 bases between them. The CDR3 reads CASSQEGQSTDTQYF. The CDR3 bases are TGTGCCAGCAGCCAAGAAGGGCAGAGCACAGATACGCAGTATTTT.

This clonotype was counted ten times or more. This chain uses TRBV3-1 with TRBJ1-3; D possibly corresponds to TRBD1 (5 bases). Trimming left V 1 base short and J 2 bases short, with 9 bases between. Germline V CDR1 and CDR2: LGHDT, YNNKEL (reference sequence). The length of the CDR3 is 15 residues. The CDR3 here is CASSQGGFTGNTIYF. The CDR3 DNA follows: TGTGCCAGCAGCCAAGGGGGGTTCACTGGAAACACCATATATTTT. Complete variable domain (other parts from reference TRBV3-1 and TRBJ1-3): DTAVSQTPKYLVTQMGNDKSIKCEQNLGHDTMYWYKQDSKKFLKIMFSYNNKELIINETVPNRFSPKSPDKAHLNLHINSLELGDSAVYFCASSQGGFTGNTIYFGEGSWLTVV.

This clonotype was seen ten or more times. The chain carries TRBV14 and TRBJ1-3; 7 nucleotides match TRBD1. The CDR3 runs to 12 residues. The V gene end was trimmed by 4 bases and the J gene end by 14 bases; junction bases not matched to a gene: 8. Germline CDR1 SGHDN, CDR2 FVKESK. In nucleotides, the CDR3 is TGTGCCAGCAGCCCTACGACAGGGCCGCTATATTTT. This sequence encodes CASSPTTGPLYF.

This clonotype was detected many times. The chain carries TRBV12-3 or TRBV12-4 and TRBJ1-2; unclear D gene. The length of the CDR3 is 11 residues. Between the trimmed V and J ends, which lost 3 bases and 8 bases, there was a span of 7 bases. For the CDR3, the DNA is TGTGCCAGCAGTTTTGAAGGGGGCTACACCTTC. This sequence encodes CASSFEGGYTF.

The rearrangement links TRBV14 to TRBJ1-5; unclear D gene. CDR1 and CDR2 from the germline V gene are SGHDN and FVKESK. With 1 base removed from V and 0 bases from J, the gap between germline ends came to 10 bases. CDR3 size: 16 residues. The CDR3 loop is CASSQVAGDSNQPQHF. In DNA, the CDR3 is TGTGCCAGCAGCCAAGTCGCCGGGGATAGCAATCAGCCCCAGCATTTT.

This clonotype was recorded many times. The V call is TRBV6-5, the J call TRBJ2-3; no clear D. Germline V gives CDR1 MNHEY, CDR2 SVGAGI. The CDR3 spans 12 residues. V lost 0 bases to trimming and J lost 4 bases, with 2 bases between them. CDR3 coding DNA: TGTGCCAGCAGTTACTCTCCAGATACGCAGTATTTT. The encoded protein is CASSYSPDTQYF.